The entry below gives a single T cell receptor beta chain sequence along with its context. The data originate from a study of blood T cell repertoires in COVID-19. As for the study in general: Sources were T cells, B-cell-depleted T cells, or PBMCs; the material itself was cDNA or gDNA.

In the original analysis: Amplification of reference gene primers was used by the study to estimate nucleated cell counts. Using immunoSEQ multiplex PCR, the repertoire was profiled, and TCRdb retains in-frame clones only, with some absent. V and J calls and clone size are given by that table; D and trimming were obtained from the DNA. This table holds a few hundred thousand clones, 85% to 90% found once. The sample consisted of PBMCs or T cells enriched from blood (not recorded which). The receptor's source is a man aged 25 to 40 who had recovered from COVID-19.

The CDR3 DNA is TGTGCCATCAGTATCACTGATAGCAATCAGCCCCAGCATTTT. It translates to CAISITDSNQPQHF. The gene calls are TRBV10-3 and TRBJ1-5; D call uncertain. The CDR3 extends over 14 amino acids. Trimming took off 5 bases at V and 0 bases at J, with 8 bases between the two ends. Germline V gene sequence: CDR1 ENHRY, CDR2 SYGVKD.